This is a list of T cell receptor beta chains from one sample in a study of T-cell memory formation after mild COVID-19. Each CDR3 protein is one row after TCRdb ran MiXCR on the 5' RACE reads. The sample shows roughly 110,000 distinct CDR3 sequences, around a fifth of them seen only once. Sample: PBMCs or a T cell subset sorted from them (not recorded which). Receptors originate from a man between 18 and 35 years old who had mild COVID-19 (a few samples of this study predate the infection). Cell type and time point are not known. The CDR3 runs from the conserved cysteine through the conserved F or W. D genes are given only for firm matches. Clone size is shown for a subset of rows, as once, few, many or a class of expanded clone.

J gene	D gene	clone size	V gene	CDR3 protein	CDR3 DNA
TRBJ1-1	TRBD1	few	TRBV5-1	CASSLRDRVNRMNTEAFF	TGCGCCAGCAGCCTTAGGGACAGGGTAAATCGGATGAACACTGAAGCTTTCTTT
TRBJ2-7	TRBD1	NA	TRBV5-1	CASSRGTGYTEQYF	TGCGCCAGCAGTAGAGGGACAGGGTATACCGAGCAGTACTTC
TRBJ2-1	TRBD2	few	TRBV28	CASRTSGASSYNEQFF	TGTGCCAGCAGGACTAGCGGGGCGAGCTCCTACAATGAGCAGTTCTTC
TRBJ2-2	TRBD1	few	TRBV4-3	CASSQDPGQGNTGELFF	TGCGCCAGCAGCCAAGATCCGGGACAGGGGAACACCGGGGAGCTGTTTTTT
TRBJ2-7	TRBD1	NA	TRBV5-1	CASSREPGQGLYEQYF	TGCGCCAGCAGCCGAGAGCCGGGACAGGGGCTGTACGAGCAGTACTTC
TRBJ1-6	NA	NA	TRBV7-9	CASSLVIYNSPLHF	TGTGCCAGCAGCTTAGTGATCTATAATTCACCCCTCCACTTT
TRBJ2-2	NA	few	TRBV7-9	CASSLSPGELFF	TGTGCCAGCAGCTTAAGTCCCGGGGAGCTGTTTTTT
TRBJ2-5	NA	NA	TRBV7-3	CASSLNPGSQETQYF	TGTGCCAGCAGCTTAAACCCGGGGAGCCAGGAGACCCAGTACTTC
TRBJ2-1	NA	NA	TRBV5-1	CASSWSRGEQFF	TGCGCCAGCAGCTGGAGCCGGGGTGAGCAGTTCTTC
TRBJ1-6	NA	few	TRBV6-5	CASRRTDASFSPLHF	TGTGCCAGCAGGCGAACAGACGCGTCATTTTCACCCCTCCACTTT
TRBJ1-6	TRBD1	NA	TRBV4-1	CASSLGTGDSPLHF	TGCGCCAGCAGCCTGGGGACAGGAGATTCACCCCTCCACTTT
TRBJ2-3	NA	NA	TRBV10-2	CASSEVGGQDTQYF	TGCGCCAGCAGTGAGGTGGGGGGCCAAGATACGCAGTATTTT
TRBJ2-1	NA	NA	TRBV7-7	CASSAIVAPGFF	TGTGCTAGCAGCGCGATAGTGGCCCCCGGGTTCTTC
TRBJ2-3	TRBD1	NA	TRBV7-3	CASSLAGGPADTQYF	TGTGCCAGCAGCTTGGCAGGGGGCCCCGCAGATACGCAGTATTTT
TRBJ1-2	TRBD1	NA	TRBV11-2	CASSPMGQNYGYTF	TGTGCCAGCAGCCCCATGGGACAGAACTATGGCTACACCTTC
TRBJ2-1	NA	few	TRBV29-1	CSVGAGYNEQFF	TGCAGCGTGGGGGCGGGCTACAATGAGCAGTTCTTC
TRBJ2-3	NA	NA	TRBV6-5	CASRPPGKRSDTQYF	TGTGCCAGCAGACCCCCCGGAAAGCGGTCTGATACGCAGTATTTT
TRBJ2-7	NA	NA	TRBV19	CASAGPYEQYF	TGTGCCAGTGCCGGACCCTACGAGCAGTACTTC
TRBJ1-1	NA	NA	TRBV6-6	CASSYSMGRDTEAFF	TGTGCCAGCAGTTACTCGATGGGGAGGGACACTGAAGCTTTCTTT
TRBJ2-1	TRBD2	few	TRBV15	CATSGRLAGANNEQFF	TGTGCCACCAGCGGACGACTAGCGGGGGCAAACAATGAGCAGTTCTTC
TRBJ2-2	TRBD2	many	TRBV20-1	CSAKRGDPGELFF	TGCAGTGCTAAGCGGGGGGACCCCGGGGAGCTGTTTTTT
TRBJ2-5	TRBD2	once	TRBV9	CASSGGRTSGGPDQETQYF	TGTGCCAGCAGCGGGGGCAGGACTAGCGGGGGGCCCGACCAAGAGACCCAGTACTTC
TRBJ2-3	NA	NA	TRBV7-2	CASSPGTGDTQYF	TGTGCCAGCAGCCCCGGAACCGGGGATACGCAGTATTTT
TRBJ1-1	NA	few	TRBV7-2	CASSLAPGVRTEAFF	TGTGCCAGCAGCTTAGCCCCAGGGGTCCGAACTGAAGCTTTCTTT
TRBJ2-3	NA	NA	TRBV5-5	CASSLVGTSTDTQYF	TGTGCCAGCAGCTTGGTAGGGACTAGCACAGATACGCAGTATTTT
TRBJ2-3	NA	NA	TRBV12-3/TRBV12-4	CASSWRGVQYF	TGTGCCAGCAGTTGGAGGGGCGTACAGTATTTT
TRBJ2-1	NA	NA	TRBV7-2	CASSLWNEQFF	TGTGCCAGCAGCTTATGGAATGAGCAGTTCTTC
TRBJ1-1	TRBD1	few	TRBV12-3/TRBV12-4	CASTGGGQITEAFF	TGTGCCAGCACCGGCGGGGGACAGATCACTGAAGCTTTCTTT
TRBJ2-1	TRBD2	few	TRBV6-2/TRBV6-3	CASSYDSGAYNEQFF	TGTGCCAGCAGTTACGATAGCGGGGCATACAATGAGCAGTTCTTC
TRBJ2-5	NA	NA	TRBV4-3	CASSQQAGLIQETQYF	TGCGCCAGCAGCCAACAAGCCGGACTGATCCAAGAGACCCAGTACTTC
TRBJ1-2	NA	NA	TRBV6-5	CASSLQVNYGYTF	TGTGCCAGCTCGCTCCAGGTTAACTATGGCTACACCTTC
TRBJ2-1	NA	NA	TRBV4-3	CASSQDRREQFF	TGCGCCAGCAGCCAAGATCGGCGTGAGCAGTTCTTC
TRBJ1-5	NA	NA	TRBV20-1	CSAGQPQHF	TGCAGTGCCGGACAGCCCCAGCATTTT
TRBJ2-3	TRBD2	few	TRBV12-3/TRBV12-4	CASSSKEAGLAETLYTDTQYF	TGTGCCAGCAGTTCAAAAGAGGCGGGACTAGCGGAGACCCTATACACAGATACGCAGTATTTT
TRBJ2-2	NA	NA	TRBV24-1	CATSDVGTSTGELFF	TGTGCCACCAGTGATGTAGGGACAAGCACCGGGGAGCTGTTTTTT
TRBJ1-5	NA	once	TRBV6-1	CASTTTPGGNQPQHF	TGTGCCAGCACCACAACCCCCGGCGGCAATCAGCCCCAGCATTTT
TRBJ2-7	NA	NA	TRBV6-5	CASRGTPTYEQYF	TGTGCCAGCAGAGGGACACCCACCTACGAGCAGTACTTC
TRBJ1-2	TRBD1	NA	TRBV12-3/TRBV12-4	CASSPTGANGYTF	TGTGCCAGCAGCCCGACAGGGGCGAATGGCTACACCTTC
TRBJ2-1	TRBD2	NA	TRBV4-3	CASSQDRKGPHRSLAGPSYNEQFF	TGCGCCAGCAGCCAAGATAGAAAGGGTCCCCATCGGTCACTAGCGGGGCCCTCCTACAATGAGCAGTTCTTC
TRBJ2-7	NA	once	TRBV12-5	CASGLGGSYEQYF	TGTGCTAGTGGTTTGGGGGGCTCCTACGAGCAGTACTTC
TRBJ2-2	NA	NA	TRBV4-1	CASSPLEAGELFF	TGCGCCAGCAGCCCGCTCGAGGCCGGGGAGCTGTTTTTT
TRBJ2-3	TRBD2	many	TRBV5-1	CASSLAFRGGLDTQYF	TGCGCCAGCAGCTTGGCGTTTCGCGGGGGGTTAGATACGCAGTATTTT
TRBJ2-1	TRBD2	NA	TRBV27	CASSPGLAFLEQFF	TGTGCCAGCAGTCCGGGACTAGCGTTTTTAGAGCAGTTCTTC
TRBJ2-1	NA	few	TRBV7-3	CASSSTTGLEGEQFF	TGTGCCAGCAGCTCCACCACAGGGTTGGAGGGTGAGCAGTTCTTC
TRBJ2-6	NA	few	TRBV6-1	CASSSHGANVLTF	TGTGCCAGCAGCTCACATGGGGCCAACGTCCTGACTTTC
TRBJ2-3	NA	few	TRBV4-2	CASSISHEYSTDTQYF	TGTGCCAGCAGCATATCGCACGAGTACAGCACAGATACGCAGTATTTT
TRBJ2-1	NA	few	TRBV10-3	CAISGGRVEQFF	TGTGCCATCAGTGGGGGAAGGGTTGAGCAGTTCTTC
TRBJ1-2	NA	NA	TRBV24-1	CATSVSNRADYGYTF	TGTGCCACCAGTGTCTCAAACAGGGCAGACTATGGCTACACCTTC
TRBJ2-1	TRBD2	few	TRBV4-1	CASSQESRASLAGKQFF	TGCGCCAGCAGCCAAGAGAGTCGGGCTTCTCTAGCGGGGAAGCAGTTCTTC
TRBJ1-1	TRBD1	NA	TRBV7-6	CASREGQRNTEAFF	TGTGCCAGCAGGGAGGGACAGAGGAACACTGAAGCTTTCTTT
TRBJ2-1	NA	many	TRBV5-1	CASSLVGFEQFF	TGCGCCAGCAGCTTGGTGGGTTTTGAGCAGTTCTTC
TRBJ2-1	NA	few	TRBV4-2	CASSHASPDEQFF	TGTGCCAGCAGCCACGCGTCACCGGATGAGCAGTTCTTC
TRBJ2-5	TRBD1	NA	TRBV20-1	CSALSGQGGTQYF	TGCAGTGCCTTATCGGGACAGGGGGGGACCCAGTACTTC
TRBJ1-5	NA	NA	TRBV6-2/TRBV6-3	CASSYSDGQPQHF	TGTGCCAGCAGTTACTCCGACGGTCAGCCCCAGCATTTT